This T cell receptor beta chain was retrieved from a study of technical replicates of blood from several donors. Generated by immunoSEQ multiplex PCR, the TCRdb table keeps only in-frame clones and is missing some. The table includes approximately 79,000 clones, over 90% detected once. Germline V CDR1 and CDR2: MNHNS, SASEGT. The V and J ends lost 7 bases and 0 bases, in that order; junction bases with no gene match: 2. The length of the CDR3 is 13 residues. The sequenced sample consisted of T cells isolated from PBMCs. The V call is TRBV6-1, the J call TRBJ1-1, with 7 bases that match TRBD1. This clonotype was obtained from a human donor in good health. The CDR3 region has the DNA TGTGCCAGCAACAGGGGACTGAACACTGAAGCTTTCTTT. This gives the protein CASNRGLNTEAFF.